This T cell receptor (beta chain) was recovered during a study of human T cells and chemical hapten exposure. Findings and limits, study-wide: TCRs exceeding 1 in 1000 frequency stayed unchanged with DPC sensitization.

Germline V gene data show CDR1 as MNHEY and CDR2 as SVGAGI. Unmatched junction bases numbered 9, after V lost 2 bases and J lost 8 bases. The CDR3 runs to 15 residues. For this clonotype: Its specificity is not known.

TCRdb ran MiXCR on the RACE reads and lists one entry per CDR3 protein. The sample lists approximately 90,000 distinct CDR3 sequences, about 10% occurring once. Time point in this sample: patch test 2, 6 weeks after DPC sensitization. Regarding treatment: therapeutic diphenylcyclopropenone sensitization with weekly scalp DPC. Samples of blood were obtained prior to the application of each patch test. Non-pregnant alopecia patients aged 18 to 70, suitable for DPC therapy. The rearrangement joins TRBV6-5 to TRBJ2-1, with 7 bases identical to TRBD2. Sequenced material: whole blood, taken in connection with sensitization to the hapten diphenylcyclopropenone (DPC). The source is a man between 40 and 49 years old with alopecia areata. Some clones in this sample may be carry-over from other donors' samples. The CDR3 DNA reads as TGTGCCAGCAGTTACGGGGCGGGAGCCGGCGATGAGCAGTTCTTC. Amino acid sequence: CASSYGAGAGDEQFF.